These 31 T cell receptor beta chains originate from one sample sequenced in a study of T-cell memory formation after mild COVID-19. TCRdb fed the 5' RACE reads into MiXCR, producing one record per CDR3 protein. Of fewer than 700,000 distinct CDR3 sequences listed, less than 25% are singletons. Sequenced: PBMCs or a T cell subset sorted from them (not recorded which). These receptors originate from an adult woman who had mild COVID-19 (a few samples of this study predate the infection). Cell type and time point are not known.

This clonotype has more than one count but fewer than ten. This chain joins TRBV30 and TRBJ2-1, with D possibly called TRBD1 or TRBD2 (5 bases each). Germline values: CDR1 GTSNPN, CDR2 SVGIG (reference sequence). V was cut by 1 base and J by 2 bases, with 18 bases left in between. This CDR3 contains 17 residues. The CDR3 region is CAWSGMGRGKTYNEQFF. The DNA for the CDR3 is TGTGCCTGGAGTGGGATGGGACGGGGCAAGACCTACAATGAGCAGTTCTTC.

In the case of this clonotype: The junction shows a germline mismatch at one end, possibly a read error. This rearrangement joins TRBV6-5 to TRBJ2-7; 7 positions agree with TRBD1. The CDR3 has 13 amino acids. Germline V lookup: CDR1 MNHEY, CDR2 SVGAGI. In DNA, the CDR3 is TGTGCCAGCACACGACAGGGAACCTACGAGCTGTACTTC. It translates to CASTRQGTYELYF.

In its sample, this clonotype was seen once. The genes are TRBV27 and TRBJ2-1; 8 nucleotides line up with TRBD2. V lost 8 bases and J lost 0; bases outside the gene matches: 6. Germline-derived CDR1 and CDR2 are MNHEY and SMNVEV (reference sequence). This CDR3 comprises 15 residues. The CDR3 DNA sequence: TGTGCCAGCCAGGGCGGGAGGAACTCCTACAATGAGCAGTTCTTC. Translation gives CASQGGRNSYNEQFF.

This chain links TRBV15 with TRBJ2-2; possible D gene TRBD2, 5 bases. CDR1 and CDR2 (germline): LNHNV, YYDKDF (reference sequence). This CDR3 comprises 14 residues. Trimming pared 5 bases from V and 2 bases from J, leaving 9 bases between. The CDR3 sequence is CATSGLLNTGELFF. CDR3 sequence (DNA): TGTGCCACCAGCGGACTTTTAAACACCGGGGAGCTGTTTTTT.

The CDR3 DNA sequence: TGCGCCAGCAGCTTAGGGGGCTTCGGGAACACTGAAGCTTTCTTT. Translating it yields CASSLGGFGNTEAFF. The chain employs TRBV5-1 and TRBJ1-1; 7 bases align to TRBD1. With V trimmed by 2 bases and J by 1 base, 5 bases remained unmatched. CDR1 and CDR2 from the germline V gene are SGHRS and YFSETQ. This CDR3 contains 15 residues.

This chain connects TRBV19 to TRBJ1-2; D gene ambiguous. The CDR3 covers 16 residues. Looked up from germline, CDR1 is LNHDA and CDR2 is SQIVND (reference sequence). The V and J ends lost 5 bases and 10 bases respectively, with 26 bases between them. The DNA of the CDR3 is TGTGCCAGTAGTCCGGGTTGGGGAGCCGTGTCCATTTCCTACACCTTC. It specifies CASSPGWGAVSISYTF. The full variable domain, in which reference TRBV19 and TRBJ1-2 provide the parts outside the CDR3, is DGGITQSPKYLFRKEGQNVTLSCEQNLNHDAMYWYRQDPGQGLRLIYYSQIVNDFQKGDIAEGYSVSREKKESFPLTVTSAQKNPTAFYLCASSPGWGAVSISYTFGSGTRLTVV.

This clonotype has only a few counts. The V gene is TRBV29-1, the J gene TRBJ1-2; D gene unclear. The CDR3 sequence is 13 residues long. Germline V lookup: CDR1 SQVTM, CDR2 ANQGSEA. V lost 6 bases, J lost 0 bases, and 11 bases lay in between. CDR3 residues: CSVLGASNYGYTF. The CDR3 DNA reads TGCAGCGTCCTAGGAGCCTCTAACTATGGCTACACCTTC.

This clonotype was recorded a few times. The chain links TRBV6-5 to TRBJ1-1, with D perhaps TRBD1 (6 bases). Germline V gene lookup returns CDR1 MNHEY and CDR2 SVGAGI. The CDR3 totals 12 residues. V lost 6 bases and J lost 1, with 6 bases in between. The CDR3 protein is CASRGQNTEAFF. CDR3 in DNA: TGTGCCAGCAGGGGACAGAACACTGAAGCTTTCTTT.

V and J are TRBV20-1 and TRBJ1-1; the D gene is possibly TRBD1 (5 bases). CDR1 and CDR2 (germline): DFQATT, SNEGSKA (reference sequence). V was clipped by 0 bases and J by 4 bases, with 24 bases between them. The CDR3 runs 18 residues. The CDR3 sequence is CSARDPSLRVGGGTEAFF. The CDR3 DNA reads TGCAGTGCTAGAGACCCCTCACTCAGGGTAGGAGGTGGCACTGAAGCTTTCTTT.

A few counts support this clonotype. The chain combines TRBV5-1 with TRBJ1-2, with 9 nucleotides matching TRBD1. Looked up from germline, CDR1 is SGHRS and CDR2 is YFSETQ. CDR3 length: 15 amino acids. V shed 4 bases, J shed 7 bases, and the junction held 11 bases outside the gene matches. This CDR3 reads CASSRGQGGHPGYTF. The CDR3, as DNA: TGCGCCAGCAGCCGGGGACAGGGAGGCCACCCTGGCTACACCTTC.

The chain links TRBV25-1 to TRBJ2-3; D possibly corresponds to TRBD2 (6 bases). This CDR3 is built from 15 residues. Germline V CDR1 and CDR2: MGHDK, SYGVNS. V lost 5 bases, J lost 2 bases, and 14 bases lay in between. The CDR3 DNA reads as TGTGCCAGCAGTAGAGGCGGGGTCGTCACAGATACGCAGTATTTT. Encoded protein: CASSRGGVVTDTQYF.

The chain couples TRBV24-1 to TRBJ1-1; TRBD1 agrees at 9 bases. The germline V gene encodes CDR1 KGHDR and CDR2 SFDVKD. There are 15 residues in the CDR3. The V gene end was trimmed by 3 bases and the J gene end by 6 bases; junction bases not matched to a gene: 7. The CDR3 coding sequence is TGTGCCACCAGTGATCAAGGACAGGGGACCCCTGAAGCTTTCTTT. It codes for CATSDQGQGTPEAFF.

The genes are TRBV20-1 and TRBJ2-3; 10 bases agree with TRBD1. The CDR3 sequence is 14 residues long. Germline CDR1 is DFQATT and CDR2 is SNEGSKA (reference sequence). V was pared by 5 bases and J by 4 bases, with 6 bases of the junction left unmatched. CDR3 region: CSARVGQGPDTQYF. CDR3 in DNA: TGCAGTGCTCGAGTGGGACAGGGGCCAGATACGCAGTATTTT.

This clonotype occurred a few times. The rearrangement joins TRBV7-8 to TRBJ2-2, with D possibly matching TRBD2 (6 bases). This CDR3 region has 18 residues. Germline lookup yields CDR1 SGHVS and CDR2 FQNEAQ. Trimming took off 5 bases at V and 1 base at J, with 20 bases between the two ends. The CDR3: CASSPRASASGNTGELFF. CDR3 DNA sequence: TGTGCCAGCAGCCCTCGGGCTAGCGCCTCCGGGAACACCGGGGAGCTGTTTTTT. The variable domain in full, completed from reference TRBV7-8 and TRBJ2-2, reads GAGVSQSPRYKVAKRGQDVALRCDPISGHVSLFWYQQALGQGPEFLTYFQNEAQLDKSGLPSDRFFAERPEGSVSTLKIQRTQQEDSAVYLCASSPRASASGNTGELFFGEGSRLTVL.

The chain has TRBV12-3 or TRBV12-4 and TRBJ2-2, with TRBD1 matching over 11 bases. This CDR3 is 16 amino acids long. J gave up 7 bases and V 6 bases, and 10 bases lay outside the gene matches. The CDR3 region has the DNA TGTGCCAGCAGACTTGGACAGGGGGCGCTTAGCGGGGAGCTGTTTTTT. This translates into CASRLGQGALSGELFF.

This chain connects TRBV7-3 to TRBJ1-6, with D possibly TRBD1 on 6 matching bases. The CDR3 length is 16 residues. V lost 2 bases, J lost 3 bases, and 11 bases lay in between. Germline V gene data show CDR1 as SGHTA and CDR2 as FQGTGA. DNA for the CDR3: TGTGCCAGCAGCTTAGTCGGGGACATCTATAATTCACCCCTCCACTTT. It yields the protein CASSLVGDIYNSPLHF.

The genes are TRBV27 and TRBJ2-7; 12 bases fit TRBD1. Looked up from germline, CDR1 is MNHEY and CDR2 is SMNVEV (reference sequence). CDR3 length: 16 residues. V lost 2 bases to trimming and J lost 7 bases; unmatched junction nucleotides: 9. The CDR3 DNA is TGTGCCAGCAGTTTAGCCGGGACAGGGGGCTCGGGAGAGCAGTACTTC. Protein: CASSLAGTGGSGEQYF.

A few counts support this clonotype. A read error is possible here, since a much larger clone lies one base away. The V gene is TRBV11-2, the J gene TRBJ1-3; TRBD1 is a possible D gene (5 bases). V lost 0 bases, J lost 0 bases, and 12 bases lay in between. Germline loops: CDR1 SGHAT, CDR2 FQNNGV. This CDR3 region has 17 residues. The CDR3 reads CASSLDRGRASGNTIYF. As DNA, the CDR3 is TGTGCCAGCAGCTTAGATCGCGGCAGGGCCTCTGGAAACACCATATATTTT.

This clonotype was seen a handful of times. The rearrangement uses TRBV4-1 and TRBJ2-2; D might be TRBD2 (7 bases). V dropped 4 bases and J dropped 7 bases, with 16 bases sitting between them. The germline V gene encodes CDR1 MGHRA and CDR2 YSYEKL. The CDR3 is 15 residues long. CDR3: CASSRLGGVNGELFF. Here the CDR3 DNA reads TGCGCCAGCAGCCGCCTAGGGGGGGTTAACGGGGAGCTGTTTTTT.

V gene TRBV9 combines with J gene TRBJ1-1; D is unresolved. Germline CDR1 is SGDLS and CDR2 is YYNGEE. V lost 0 bases, J lost 0 bases, and 6 bases lay in between. This CDR3 has 14 amino acids. CDR3 sequence (DNA): TGTGCCAGCAGCGTAGACAACCTGAACACTGAAGCTTTCTTT. It is translated as CASSVDNLNTEAFF.

This clonotype turned up a few times. The chain joins TRBV12-3 or TRBV12-4 to TRBJ2-2; 8 bases fit TRBD2. V lost 6 bases, J lost 7 bases, and 7 bases stayed unmatched. The CDR3 extends over 14 amino acids. CDR3 region: CASSVGLAIGELFF. CDR3 coding DNA: TGTGCCAGCAGCGTAGGACTAGCAATCGGGGAGCTGTTTTTT.

The chain couples TRBV24-1 to TRBJ1-2, with 7 bases matching TRBD1. The CDR3 loop spans 17 amino acids. In germline, CDR1 is KGHDR, CDR2 SFDVKD. Trimming at V came to 5 bases and at J to 8 bases, leaving 19 bases not matched to a gene. CDR3 DNA: TGTGCCACCAGTGGTGGAACAGGGGTAGGTCCGGTGCGGGGCTACACCTTC. This codes for CATSGGTGVGPVRGYTF.

The CDR3 coding sequence is TGTGCCAGCAGCTTGGGGACAGGGGGGCGTGGCGAGACCCAGTACTTC. This sequence encodes CASSLGTGGRGETQYF. The rearrangement uses TRBV5-6 and TRBJ2-5, with 10 bases fitting TRBD1. Germline V gene data show CDR1 as SGHDT and CDR2 as YYEEEE. V shed 0 bases and J 5 bases; nucleotides not matched to a gene: 7. The CDR3 contains 16 residues. Drawing the rest from reference TRBV5-6 and TRBJ2-5, the complete variable domain is DAGVTQSPTHLIKTRGQQVTLRCSPKSGHDTVSWYQQALGQGPQFIFQYYEEEERQRGNFPDRFSGHQFPNYSSELNVNALLLGDSALYLCASSLGTGGRGETQYFGPGTRLLVL.

This clonotype has a handful of counts. The gene calls are TRBV20-1 and TRBJ1-5; D not certain. From germline, CDR1 is DFQATT and CDR2 SNEGSKA (reference sequence). The CDR3 loop spans 14 amino acids. V was trimmed by 0 bases and J by 5 bases, leaving 11 bases between them. The CDR3 region has the DNA TGCAGTGCTAGAGATCGAGGCGGTTATCAGCCCCAGCATTTT. Translated, it gives CSARDRGGYQPQHF.

Many counts were recorded for this clonotype. The V gene is TRBV4-1, the J gene TRBJ2-7; D unresolved. Germline-derived CDR1 and CDR2 are MGHRA and YSYEKL. V lost 0 bases to trimming and J lost 4 bases, with 10 bases between them. This CDR3 comprises 14 residues. The CDR3 sequence: CASSQDRSIYEQYF. In DNA form, the CDR3 reads TGCGCCAGCAGCCAAGATCGGTCCATTTACGAGCAGTACTTC.

The rearrangement links TRBV3-1 to TRBJ2-7, with 10 nucleotides matching TRBD2. CDR1 is LGHDT and CDR2 is YNNKEL in the germline V gene (reference sequence). The length of the CDR3 is 14 residues. The V segment lost 3 bases and the J segment 4 bases; nucleotides outside the gene matches: 3. The CDR3: CASSHGTSVYEQYF. Written as DNA, the CDR3 is TGTGCCAGCAGCCATGGGACTAGCGTATACGAGCAGTACTTC.

The V call is TRBV11-2, the J call TRBJ2-7; maybe TRBD1 (5 bases). Trimming shortened V by 2 bases and J by 0 bases, and 11 bases separated the two germline ends. The CDR3 has 15 residues. Germline CDR1 SGHAT, CDR2 FQNNGV. The CDR3 region is CASSLPLTDSYEQYF. The CDR3 region has the DNA TGTGCCAGCAGCTTACCTTTGACAGACTCCTACGAGCAGTACTTC. The variable domain in full, with the rest retrieved from reference TRBV11-2 and TRBJ2-7, is EAGVAQSPRYKIIEKRQSVAFWCNPISGHATLYWYQQILGQGPKLLIQFQNNGVVDDSQLPKDRFSAERLKGVDSTLKIQPAKLEDSAVYLCASSLPLTDSYEQYFGPGTRLTVT.

This clonotype was seen more than once but under ten times. This rearrangement joins TRBV3-1 to TRBJ2-7; 8 nucleotides match TRBD1. The CDR3 consists of 13 residues. CDR1 and CDR2 from the germline V gene are LGHDT and YNNKEL (reference sequence). V was clipped by 4 bases and J by 6 bases; unmatched bases: 5. CDR3 in amino acids: CASSRQGALEQYF. CDR3 DNA: TGTGCCAGCAGCCGTCAGGGGGCTCTCGAGCAGTACTTC.

The table lists this clonotype with a few counts. The rearrangement uses TRBV20-1 and TRBJ2-1; D gene uncertain. V was trimmed by 3 bases and J by 3 bases, leaving 6 bases between them. The CDR3 is 12 amino acids. From germline, CDR1 is DFQATT and CDR2 SNEGSKA (reference sequence). The CDR3 here is CSARSDYNEQFF. For the CDR3, the DNA is TGCAGTGCTAGGAGCGACTACAATGAGCAGTTCTTC.

This clonotype was recorded many times. V usage is TRBV10-3 and J usage is TRBJ2-7; D not certain. There are 14 residues in the CDR3. The germline V gene encodes CDR1 ENHRY and CDR2 SYGVKD. Trimming cost V 0 bases and J 0 bases, with 6 bases left between them. In nucleotides, the CDR3 is TGTGCCATCAGTGAGTCCCAGGACTCCTACGAGCAGTACTTC. It specifies CAISESQDSYEQYF.

The chain recombines TRBV3-1 with TRBJ2-1; the match to TRBD2 covers 10 bases. Unmatched junction bases numbered 5, after V lost 4 bases and J lost 2 bases. This CDR3 has 16 amino acids. CDR1 and CDR2 from the germline V gene are LGHDT and YNNKEL (reference sequence). The CDR3 DNA sequence: TGTGCCAGCAGCCCCTTAGCGGGGGGAACCTACAATGAGCAGTTCTTC. Translated, it gives CASSPLAGGTYNEQFF.